Presented here are 18 T cell receptor beta chains from one specimen sequenced in a study of blood T cell repertoires in COVID-19. The repertoire was sequenced with immunoSEQ multiplex PCR; TCRdb's copy has only in-frame clones and lacks some. The data contain over 600,000 clones, 85% to 90% of them singletons. Sequencing input: peripheral blood. These receptors were obtained from a woman aged 18-35 years with acute or convalescent COVID-19.

The V call is TRBV5-8, the J call TRBJ2-5, with 8 positions matching TRBD2. The CDR3 length is 16 residues. Unmatched junction bases numbered 9, after V lost 1 base and J lost 4 bases. Germline V lookup: CDR1 SGHTS, CDR2 YDEGEE. The CDR3 is CASSLSGLVFGETQYF. The CDR3 region has the DNA TGTGCCAGCAGCTTGTCGGGACTAGTGTTTGGAGAGACCCAGTACTTC.

The DNA for the CDR3 is TGTGCCAGCAGTGACAGGGGGCCCTATGGCTACACCTTC. It specifies CASSDRGPYGYTF. V is TRBV27 and J is TRBJ1-2; 10 bases are a match to TRBD1. This CDR3 is built from 13 residues. Germline V gene data show CDR1 as MNHEY and CDR2 as SMNVEV (reference sequence). The V gene end was trimmed by 5 bases and the J gene end by 4 bases; junction bases not matched to a gene: 1.

The CDR3 region has the DNA TGCGCCAGCAGCCATGGTCGTCTAGCAGGATACGAGCAGTACTTC. It is translated as CASSHGRLAGYEQYF. The chain uses TRBV4-1 and TRBJ2-7, with D possibly being TRBD2 (5 bases). There are 15 residues in the CDR3. CDR1 is MGHRA, CDR2 YSYEKL, per germline. The V end lost 3 bases, the J end lost 4 bases, and 16 bases lay between the germline ends.

The chain couples TRBV7-9 to TRBJ2-7; 9 bases are a match to TRBD1. CDR3 size: 16 residues. The ends lost 4 bases at V and 5 bases at J; junction bases unmatched: 12. CDR1 SEHNR and CDR2 FQNEAQ come from the germline V gene (reference sequence). The CDR3, as DNA: TGTGCCAGCAGCTCCCCAGGACAGGGGATGGAGGACGAGCAGTACTTC. Translated: CASSSPGQGMEDEQYF.

V usage is TRBV27 and J usage is TRBJ1-2; 9 nucleotides align to TRBD1. The V gene's germline CDR1 is MNHEY and CDR2 SMNVEV (reference sequence). The CDR3 contains 15 residues. J was trimmed by 7 bases and V by 0 bases; bases with no gene match: 6. The CDR3 spells CASSLSQGQGSGYTF. In DNA form, the CDR3 reads TGTGCCAGCAGTTTATCCCAGGGACAGGGCTCTGGCTACACCTTC.

CDR3 DNA: TGCGCCAGCAGACTAACTGCTCGGGATGAGCAGTTCTTC. Protein sequence: CASRLTARDEQFF. The chain links TRBV5-1 to TRBJ2-1; D gene unclear. Germline V gene sequence: CDR1 SGHRS, CDR2 YFSETQ. The ends were cut back, 5 bases at V and 8 bases at J, with 14 bases in the middle. CDR3 length: 13 residues. The full variable domain, its missing parts supplied by reference TRBV5-1 and TRBJ2-1, is KAGVTQTPRYLIKTRGQQVTLSCSPISGHRSVSWYQQTPGQGLQFLFEYFSETQRNKGNFPGRFSGRQFSNSRSEMNVSTLELGDSALYLCASRLTARDEQFFGPGTRLTVL.

The rearrangement links TRBV13 to TRBJ2-1; tentative D call: TRBD2 (5 bases). This CDR3 is built from 13 residues. Trimming took off 5 bases at V and 5 bases at J, with 10 bases between the two ends. CDR1 and CDR2 from the germline V gene are PRHDT and FYEKMQ (reference sequence). The CDR3 nucleotides read TGTGCCAGCAGCATCCTCGGGGACAATGAGCAGTTCTTC. Protein: CASSILGDNEQFF.

In its sample, this clone was seen once. J is TRBJ2-7 and V is TRBV7-8; D gene uncertain. Between the trimmed V and J ends, which lost 0 bases and 5 bases, there was a span of 26 bases. From germline, CDR1 is SGHVS and CDR2 FQNEAQ. The CDR3 loop spans 19 amino acids. The CDR3 reads CASSLAPVMRGHLSNEQYF. The CDR3 region has the DNA TGTGCCAGCAGCTTAGCGCCTGTTATGCGTGGGCATCTATCCAACGAGCAGTACTTC.

The chain combines TRBV10-3 with TRBJ2-2; tentatively, D is TRBD1 (6 bases). The V end was cut by 6 bases, the J end by 2 bases, with 13 bases between. This CDR3 comprises 15 residues. Germline CDR1 is ENHRY and CDR2 is SYGVKD. CDR3 DNA sequence: TGTGCCATCAGCCTGGACAGCCGAAACACCGGGGAGCTGTTTTTT. Residues: CAISLDSRNTGELFF.

The chain uses TRBV29-1 and TRBJ2-1, with D possibly TRBD1 on 5 matching bases. The V end was cut by 7 bases, the J end by 5 bases, with 18 bases between. Germline V gene lookup returns CDR1 SQVTM and CDR2 ANQGSEA. The CDR3 covers 14 residues. The CDR3 DNA reads as TGCAGCGGGGCAGGTTCGGACATTAACAATGAGCAGTTCTTC. It yields the protein CSGAGSDINNEQFF.

The J gene is TRBJ2-5, the V gene TRBV14; 8 bases match TRBD2. This CDR3 has 14 residues. Germline CDR1 and CDR2: SGHDN and FVKESK. The trim removed 0 bases at V and 8 bases at J, leaving 5 bases unmatched. DNA of the CDR3: TGTGCCAGCAGCCAAGATAGCGGGGCCGCTACCCAGTACTTC. The encoded protein is CASSQDSGAATQYF.

This rearrangement joins TRBV12-3 or TRBV12-4 to TRBJ1-1; 10 bases are shared with TRBD1. The CDR3 consists of 13 residues. The J segment lost 5 bases and the V segment lost 8 bases, leaving 5 bases of the junction unmatched. The CDR3 sequence is CASGDRGGTEAFF. In DNA form, the CDR3 reads TGTGCCAGCGGGGACAGGGGCGGGACTGAAGCTTTCTTT.

This chain joins TRBV6-5 and TRBJ2-3; the D gene is possibly TRBD2 (7 bases). Germline-derived CDR1 and CDR2 are MNHEY and SVGAGI. Trimming removed 7 bases from V and 10 bases from J, with 18 bases in between. This CDR3 is built from 13 residues. CDR3 sequence: CASMQGGGEAQYF. CDR3 bases: TGTGCCAGCATGCAGGGCGGGGGCGAGGCGCAGTATTTT.

The genes are TRBV4-3 and TRBJ1-2; perhaps TRBD1 as D (5 bases). This CDR3 is built from 14 residues. Germline V lookup: CDR1 LGHNA, CDR2 YSLEER. V was pared by 0 bases and J by 7 bases, with 12 bases between. CDR3 nucleotide sequence: TGCGCCAGCAGCCAAGAGGTCAGACAGAGTGGCTACACCTTC. This encodes CASSQEVRQSGYTF.

This chain joins TRBV30 and TRBJ1-3, with unresolved D. CDR1 is GTSNPN and CDR2 is SVGIG in the germline V gene (reference sequence). The CDR3 is made up of 11 amino acids. V was clipped by 0 bases and J by 12 bases, with 9 bases between them. The DNA for the CDR3 is TGTGCCTGGAGTGTAGAGCTCCTCATATATTTT. Translation: CAWSVELLIYF.

The genes are TRBV2 and TRBJ1-1; TRBD1 agrees at 7 bases. Germline-derived CDR1 and CDR2 are SNHLY and FYNNEI. The CDR3 is 14 residues long. Trimming took 8 bases from V and 3 from J; bases not matched to a gene: 9. The CDR3 DNA reads as TGTGCCAGCCACTCGACAGGGTTGGACACTGAAGCTTTCTTT. It codes for CASHSTGLDTEAFF.

The chain couples TRBV5-5 to TRBJ2-7, with 10 bases that match TRBD1. The V and J ends lost 4 bases and 6 bases, in that order; junction bases with no gene match: 7. The CDR3 has 14 residues. The germline V gene has CDR1 SGHKS and CDR2 YYEKEE (reference sequence). As DNA, the CDR3 is TGTGCCAGCAGCAAGCCGGGACAGGGGCTCGAGCAGTACTTC. Translation gives CASSKPGQGLEQYF.

This chain uses TRBV18 with TRBJ1-5, with D unresolved. The CDR3 totals 13 residues. Trimming pared 4 bases from V and 6 bases from J, leaving 10 bases between. Germline V CDR1 and CDR2: KGHSH, LQKENI. CDR3 sequence reads: CASSRTPVQPQHF. DNA for the CDR3: TGTGCCAGCTCACGAACACCTGTTCAGCCCCAGCATTTT.